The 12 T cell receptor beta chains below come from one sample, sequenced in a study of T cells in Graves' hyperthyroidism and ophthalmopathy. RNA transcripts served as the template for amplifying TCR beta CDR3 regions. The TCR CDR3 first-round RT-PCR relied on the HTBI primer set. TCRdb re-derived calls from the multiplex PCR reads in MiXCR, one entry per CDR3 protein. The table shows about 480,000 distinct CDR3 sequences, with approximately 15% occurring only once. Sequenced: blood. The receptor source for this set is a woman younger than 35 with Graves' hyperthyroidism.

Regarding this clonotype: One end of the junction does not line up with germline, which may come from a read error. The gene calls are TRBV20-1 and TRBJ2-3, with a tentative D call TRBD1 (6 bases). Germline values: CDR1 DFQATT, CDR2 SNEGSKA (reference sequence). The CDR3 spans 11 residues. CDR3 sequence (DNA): TGCAGGGCTAACAGGGCAGATACGCAGTATTTT. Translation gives CRANRADTQYF.

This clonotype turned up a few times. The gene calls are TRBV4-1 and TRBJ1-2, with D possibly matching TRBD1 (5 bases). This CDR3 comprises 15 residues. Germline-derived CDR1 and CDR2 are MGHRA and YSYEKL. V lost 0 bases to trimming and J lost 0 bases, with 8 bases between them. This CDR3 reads CASSQETAPNYGYTF. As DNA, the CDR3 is TGCGCCAGCAGCCAAGAGACAGCCCCTAACTATGGCTACACCTTC.

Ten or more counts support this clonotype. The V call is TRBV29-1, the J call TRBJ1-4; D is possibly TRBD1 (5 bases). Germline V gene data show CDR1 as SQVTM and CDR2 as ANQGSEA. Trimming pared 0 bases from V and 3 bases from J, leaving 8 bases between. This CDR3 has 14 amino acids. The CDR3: CSVEDWGSNEKLFF. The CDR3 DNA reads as TGCAGCGTTGAAGACTGGGGGTCTAATGAAAAACTGTTTTTT.

The DNA for the CDR3 is TGTGCCAGCAGCAAAGGGACAGGGGGCCTCACCGGGGAGCTGTTTTTT. It specifies CASSKGTGGLTGELFF. This chain links TRBV7-6 with TRBJ2-2; the match to TRBD1 covers 12 bases. This CDR3 region has 16 residues. From germline, CDR1 is SGHVS and CDR2 FNYEAQ. V was pared by 5 bases and J by 4 bases, with 5 bases of the junction left unmatched.

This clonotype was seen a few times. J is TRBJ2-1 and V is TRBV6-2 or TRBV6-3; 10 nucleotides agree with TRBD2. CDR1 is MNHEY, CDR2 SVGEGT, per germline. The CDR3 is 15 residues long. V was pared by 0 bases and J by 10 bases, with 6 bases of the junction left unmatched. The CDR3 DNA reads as TGTGCCAGCAGTTACTCCCTAGCGGGAGTCAGCGAGCAGTTCTTC. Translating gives CASSYSLAGVSEQFF.

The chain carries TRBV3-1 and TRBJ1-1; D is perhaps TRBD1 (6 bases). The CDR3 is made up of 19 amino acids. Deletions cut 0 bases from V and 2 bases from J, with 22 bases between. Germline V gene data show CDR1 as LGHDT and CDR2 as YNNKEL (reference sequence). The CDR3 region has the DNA TGTGCCAGCAGCCAAGATACCCGGGGGCTGGGATTAAATAACACTGAAGCTTTCTTT. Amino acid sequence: CASSQDTRGLGLNNTEAFF.

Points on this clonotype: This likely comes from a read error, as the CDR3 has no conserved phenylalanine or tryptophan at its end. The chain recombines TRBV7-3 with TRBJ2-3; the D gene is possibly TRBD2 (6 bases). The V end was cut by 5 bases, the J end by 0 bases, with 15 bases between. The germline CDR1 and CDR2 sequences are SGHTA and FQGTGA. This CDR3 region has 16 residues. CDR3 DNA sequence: TGTGCCAGCAGCCTAAGCTACGGGACTAGCACAGATACGCAGTATTTA. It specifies CASSLSYGTSTDTQYL.

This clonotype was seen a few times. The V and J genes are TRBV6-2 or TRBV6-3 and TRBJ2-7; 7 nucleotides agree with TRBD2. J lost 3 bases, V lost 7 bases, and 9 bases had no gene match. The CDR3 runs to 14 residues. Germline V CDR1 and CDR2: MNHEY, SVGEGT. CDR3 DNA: TGTGCCAGCACCCCTGGACTAGGCTTCTACGAGCAGTACTTC. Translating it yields CASTPGLGFYEQYF.

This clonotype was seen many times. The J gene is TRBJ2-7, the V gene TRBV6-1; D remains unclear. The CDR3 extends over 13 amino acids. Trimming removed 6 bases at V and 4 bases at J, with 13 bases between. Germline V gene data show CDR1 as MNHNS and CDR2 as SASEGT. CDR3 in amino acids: CASSLGPRYEQYV. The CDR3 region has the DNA TGTGCCAGCAGCCTCGGACCAAGGTACGAGCAGTACGTC.

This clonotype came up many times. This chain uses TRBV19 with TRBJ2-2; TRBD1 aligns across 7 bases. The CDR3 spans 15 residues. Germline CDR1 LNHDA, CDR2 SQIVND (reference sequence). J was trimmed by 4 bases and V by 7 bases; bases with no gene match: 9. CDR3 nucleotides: TGTGCCAGTAAGGGGGCAGGGTCGTCCACCGGGGAGCTGTTTTTT. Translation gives CASKGAGSSTGELFF.

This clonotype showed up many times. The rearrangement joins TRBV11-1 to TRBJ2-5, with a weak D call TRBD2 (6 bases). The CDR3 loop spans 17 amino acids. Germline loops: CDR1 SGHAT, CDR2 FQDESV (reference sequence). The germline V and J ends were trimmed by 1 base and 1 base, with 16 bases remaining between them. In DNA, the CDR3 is TGTGCCAGCAGCTTAGGGTGGCAACTAGCTTCCCAAGAGACCCAGTACTTC. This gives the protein CASSLGWQLASQETQYF.

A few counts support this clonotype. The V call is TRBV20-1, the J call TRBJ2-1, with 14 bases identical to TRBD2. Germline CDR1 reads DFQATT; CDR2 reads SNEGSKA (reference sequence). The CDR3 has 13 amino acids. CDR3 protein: CRTGLAGVSEQFF. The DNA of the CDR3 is TGCAGAACGGGACTAGCGGGAGTAAGTGAGCAGTTCTTC.